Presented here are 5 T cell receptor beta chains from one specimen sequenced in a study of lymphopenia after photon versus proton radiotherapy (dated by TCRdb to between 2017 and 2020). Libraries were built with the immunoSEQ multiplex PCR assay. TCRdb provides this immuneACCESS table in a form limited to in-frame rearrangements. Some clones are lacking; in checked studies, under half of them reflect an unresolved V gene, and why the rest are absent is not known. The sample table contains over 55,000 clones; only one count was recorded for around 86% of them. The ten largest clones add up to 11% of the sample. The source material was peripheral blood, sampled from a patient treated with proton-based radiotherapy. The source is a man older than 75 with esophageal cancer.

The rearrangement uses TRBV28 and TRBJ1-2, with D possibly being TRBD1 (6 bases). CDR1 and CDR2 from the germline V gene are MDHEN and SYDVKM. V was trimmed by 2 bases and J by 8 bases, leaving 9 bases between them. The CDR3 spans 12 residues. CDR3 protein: CASSLPGAGYTF. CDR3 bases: TGTGCCAGCAGTTTACCAGGGGCCGGCTACACCTTC.

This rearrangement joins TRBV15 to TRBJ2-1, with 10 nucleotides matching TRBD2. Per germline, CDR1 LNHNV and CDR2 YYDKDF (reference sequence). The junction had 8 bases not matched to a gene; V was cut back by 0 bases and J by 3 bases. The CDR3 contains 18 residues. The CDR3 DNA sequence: TGTGCCACCAGCAGAGATCGGGCTAGCGGGAGCCTCTACAATGAGCAGTTCTTC. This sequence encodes CATSRDRASGSLYNEQFF. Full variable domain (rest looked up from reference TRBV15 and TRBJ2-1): DAMVIQNPRYQVTQFGKPVTLSCSQTLNHNVMYWYQQKSSQAPKLLFHYYDKDFNNEADTPDNFQSRRPNTSFCFLDIRSPGLGDTAMYLCATSRDRASGSLYNEQFFGPGTRLTVL.

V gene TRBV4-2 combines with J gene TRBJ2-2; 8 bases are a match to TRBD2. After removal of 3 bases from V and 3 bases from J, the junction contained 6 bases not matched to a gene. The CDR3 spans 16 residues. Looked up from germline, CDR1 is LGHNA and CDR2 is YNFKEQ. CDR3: CASSQSRGGYTGELFF. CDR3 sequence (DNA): TGTGCCAGCAGCCAGAGCCGGGGGGGATACACCGGGGAGCTGTTTTTT.

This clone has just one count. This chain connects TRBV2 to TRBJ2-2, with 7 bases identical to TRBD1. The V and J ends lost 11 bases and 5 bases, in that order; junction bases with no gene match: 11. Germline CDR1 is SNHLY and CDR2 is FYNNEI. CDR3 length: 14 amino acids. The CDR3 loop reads CASQGTATTGELFF. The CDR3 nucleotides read TGTGCCTCCCAAGGGACAGCGACAACCGGGGAGCTGTTTTTT.

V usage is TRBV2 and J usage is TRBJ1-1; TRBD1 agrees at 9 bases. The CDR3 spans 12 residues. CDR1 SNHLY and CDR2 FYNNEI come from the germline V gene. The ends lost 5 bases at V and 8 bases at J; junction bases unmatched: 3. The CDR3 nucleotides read TGTGCCAGCAGTAACAGGGGGCGGGAAGCTTTCTTT. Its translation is CASSNRGREAFF.